This TCR beta chain was identified in a study of blood T cell repertoires in COVID-19. Overall study context: Collection of acute and convalescent COVID-19 samples took place in the United States, Italy and Spain.

The CDR3 is 14 amino acids. CDR1 is SGHAT and CDR2 is FQDESV in the germline V gene (reference sequence). With V trimmed by 5 bases and J by 5 bases, 6 bases remained unmatched. Per the original data handling: Estimated nucleated cell counts came from reference gene primer amplification. Produced via immunoSEQ multiplex PCR; TCRdb's table is partial and in-frame only. Clonal size and the V and J genes are those of that table, whereas D and trimming came from the DNA. The table shows around 110,000 clones, with over 80% occurring only once. This chain uses TRBV11-1 with TRBJ1-2, with 9 nucleotides matching TRBD1. The sequenced sample was peripheral blood. The clonotype comes from a man aged 30 to 39 with acute or convalescent COVID-19. CDR3 loop: CASSPDRGGYGYTF. The CDR3 DNA reads TGTGCCAGCAGCCCGGACAGGGGAGGATATGGCTACACCTTC.